This TCR beta chain was identified during a study of OX40 agonist ivuxolimab in advanced cancers. Here immunoSEQ multiplex PCR was the method, and the copy in TCRdb shows in-frame clones only, minus some. The sample comprises some 80,000 clones, roughly 84% of which are singletons, and 0.72% rests with the top ten. This clone was seen once. Germline values: CDR1 SGHNT, CDR2 YYREEE (reference sequence). This CDR3 has 16 amino acids. The J segment lost 3 bases and the V segment lost 4 bases, leaving 4 bases of the junction unmatched. This receptor was obtained from an adult with an advanced solid tumor such as melanoma, head and neck, liver or kidney cancer. The sample was CD4+ or CD8+ T cells sorted from blood, taken in a trial of the OX40 agonist ivuxolimab. The chain has TRBV5-4 and TRBJ2-2; 12 bases line up with TRBD2. CDR3 DNA sequence: TGTGCCAGCAGCCTGGGACTAGCGGGTTACACCGGGGAGCTGTTTTTT. Protein sequence: CASSLGLAGYTGELFF.